The T cell receptor (beta chain) described here comes from a study of neoadjuvant nivolumab and ipilimumab in lung cancer. Study-level results: Pathologic regression was not significantly tied to TCR clonality.

The V end was cut by 2 bases, the J end by 2 bases, with 1 base between. Germline CDR1 and CDR2: SGHRS and YFSETQ. There are 11 residues in the CDR3. A note on this clone: Antigen specificity is unknown. Other DNA sequences in the same sample also yield this CDR3.

Repertoires were generated with immunoSEQ multiplex PCR, while TCRdb's copy carries only in-frame clones and drops some. The sample yields fewer than 25,000 clones, less than 85% seen once. The receptor comes from an adult with non-small cell lung cancer. The sample was peripheral blood, taken before neoadjuvant nivolumab, alone or with ipilimumab. This rearrangement joins TRBV5-1 to TRBJ2-5; D remains ambiguous. The CDR3 is CASSFQETQYF. In nucleotides, the CDR3 is TGCGCCAGCAGCTTTCAAGAGACCCAGTACTTC.